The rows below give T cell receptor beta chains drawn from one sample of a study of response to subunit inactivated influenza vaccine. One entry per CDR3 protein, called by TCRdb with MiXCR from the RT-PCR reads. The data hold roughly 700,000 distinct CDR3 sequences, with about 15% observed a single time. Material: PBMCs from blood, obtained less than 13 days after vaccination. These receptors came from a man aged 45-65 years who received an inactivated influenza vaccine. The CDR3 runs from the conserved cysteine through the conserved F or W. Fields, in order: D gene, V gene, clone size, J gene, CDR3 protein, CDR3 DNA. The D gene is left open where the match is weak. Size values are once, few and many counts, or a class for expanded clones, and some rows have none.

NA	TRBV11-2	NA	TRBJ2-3	CASSLGLYARRTDTQYF	TGTGCCAGCAGCTTAGGATTATACGCGCGACGCACAGATACGCAGTATTTT
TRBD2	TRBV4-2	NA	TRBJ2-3	CASSPAGGAPEGDTQYF	TGTGCCAGCAGCCCAGCGGGGGGGGCCCCGGAGGGAGATACGCAGTATTTT
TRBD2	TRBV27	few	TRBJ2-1	CASSLLAGGPSPGNEQFF	TGTGCCAGCAGCCTACTAGCGGGAGGGCCCTCTCCCGGCAATGAGCAGTTCTTC
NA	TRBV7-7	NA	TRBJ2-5	CASSRDSRKETQYF	TGTGCTAGCAGCCGGGATTCCAGGAAGGAGACCCAGTACTTC
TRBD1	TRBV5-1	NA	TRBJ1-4	CASSLQGAQNEKLFF	TGCGCCAGCAGCCTCCAGGGGGCCCAAAATGAAAAACTGTTTTTT
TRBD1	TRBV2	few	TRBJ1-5	CASNRDSSPNQPQHF	TGTGCCAGCAACCGGGACAGCAGTCCTAATCAGCCCCAGCATTTT
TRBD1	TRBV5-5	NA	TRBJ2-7	CASSHIFDRGYSYEQYF	TGTGCCAGCAGCCACATTTTCGACAGGGGGTACTCCTACGAGCAGTACTTC
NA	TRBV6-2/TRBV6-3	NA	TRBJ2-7	CASSYVSVPPREQYF	TGTGCCAGCAGTTACGTCTCGGTCCCCCCGCGCGAGCAGTACTTC
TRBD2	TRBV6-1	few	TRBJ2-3	CARGVGPTSGSTDTQYF	TGTGCCAGGGGGGTGGGGCCAACTAGCGGGTCTACAGATACGCAGTATTTT
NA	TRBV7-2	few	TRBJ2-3	CASSLVGGSADTQYF	TGTGCCAGCTCCCTCGTAGGTGGTTCTGCAGATACGCAGTATTTT
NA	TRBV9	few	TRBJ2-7	CASSFRLDGYEQYF	TGTGCCAGCAGCTTTCGCCTGGACGGCTACGAGCAGTACTTC
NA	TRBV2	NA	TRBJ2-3	CASRQGRNTDTQYF	TGTGCCTCAAGGCAGGGACGTAACACAGATACGCAGTATTTT
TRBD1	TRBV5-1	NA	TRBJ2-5	CASSLTGQGWGETQYF	TGCGCCAGCAGCTTAACAGGACAGGGGTGGGGAGAGACCCAGTACTTC
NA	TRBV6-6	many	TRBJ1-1	CASREGATEAFF	TGTGCCAGCAGGGAAGGGGCCACTGAAGCTTTCTTT
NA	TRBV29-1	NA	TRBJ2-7	CSVGLFMGEQYF	TGCAGCGTTGGACTATTCATGGGGGAGCAGTACTTC
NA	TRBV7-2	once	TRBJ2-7	CASMAGPGGHEQYF	TGTGCCAGCATGGCCGGGCCCGGAGGACACGAGCAGTACTTC
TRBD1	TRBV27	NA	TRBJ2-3	CASSEGAERDTQYF	TGTGCCAGCAGTGAGGGGGCCGAGAGGGATACGCAGTATTTT
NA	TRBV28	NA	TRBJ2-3	CASSFSGAPDTQYF	TGTGCCAGCAGTTTTTCAGGGGCCCCAGATACGCAGTATTTT
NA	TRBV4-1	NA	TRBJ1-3	CASSQDEVSSGNTIYF	TGCGCCAGCAGCCAAGATGAAGTGAGCTCTGGAAACACCATATATTTT
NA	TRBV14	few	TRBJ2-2	CASSRPGPGELFF	TGTGCCAGCAGCCGACCAGGGCCCGGGGAGCTGTTTTTT
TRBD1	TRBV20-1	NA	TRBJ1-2	CSATPGQGAPIYGYTF	TGCAGTGCTACACCGGGTCAGGGGGCGCCAATCTATGGCTACACCTTC
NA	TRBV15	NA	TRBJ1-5	CATSRDKIQPQHF	TGTGCCACCAGCAGAGATAAAATTCAGCCCCAGCATTTT
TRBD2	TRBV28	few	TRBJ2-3	CASSPVERGSVGTDTQYF	TGTGCCAGCAGTCCCGTAGAACGCGGGAGTGTGGGCACAGATACGCAGTATTTT
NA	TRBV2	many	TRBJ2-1	CASRSYNEQFF	TGTGCCAGCAGAAGTTACAATGAGCAGTTCTTC
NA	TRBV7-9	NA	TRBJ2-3	CASSPSTNTDTQYF	TGTGCCAGCAGCCCAAGCACAAACACAGATACGCAGTATTTT
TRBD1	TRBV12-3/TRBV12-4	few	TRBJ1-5	CASRAGTGNQPQHF	TGTGCCAGCAGAGCCGGGACAGGGAATCAGCCCCAGCATTTT
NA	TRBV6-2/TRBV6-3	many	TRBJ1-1	CASSRDTSTEAFF	TGTGCCAGCAGCCGTGACACCAGCACTGAAGCTTTCTTT
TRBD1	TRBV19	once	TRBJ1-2	CASSADRGGRGYTF	TGTGCCAGTAGTGCGGACAGGGGCGGTCGGGGCTACACCTTC